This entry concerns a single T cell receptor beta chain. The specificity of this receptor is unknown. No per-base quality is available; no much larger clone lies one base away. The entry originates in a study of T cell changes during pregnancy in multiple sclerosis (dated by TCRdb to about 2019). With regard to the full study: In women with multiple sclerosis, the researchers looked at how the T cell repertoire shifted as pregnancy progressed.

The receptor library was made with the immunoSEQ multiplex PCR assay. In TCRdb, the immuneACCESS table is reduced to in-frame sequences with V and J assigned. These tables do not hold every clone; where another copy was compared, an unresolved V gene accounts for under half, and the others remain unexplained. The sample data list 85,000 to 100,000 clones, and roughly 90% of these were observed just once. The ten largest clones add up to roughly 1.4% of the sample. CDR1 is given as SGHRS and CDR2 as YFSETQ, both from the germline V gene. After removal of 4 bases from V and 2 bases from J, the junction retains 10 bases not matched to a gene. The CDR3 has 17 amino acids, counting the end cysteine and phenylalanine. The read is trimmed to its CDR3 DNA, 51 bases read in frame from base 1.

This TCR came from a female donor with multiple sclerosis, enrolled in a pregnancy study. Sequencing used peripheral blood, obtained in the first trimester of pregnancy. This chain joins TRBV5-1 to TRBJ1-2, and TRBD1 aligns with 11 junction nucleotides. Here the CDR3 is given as CASSMDRGLRANYGYTF. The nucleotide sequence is TGCGCCAGCAGCATGGACAGGGGGCTTAGGGCCAACTATGGCTACACCTTC.